Following are 10 T cell receptor beta chains from one sample sequenced in a study of cytomegalovirus exposure and HLA in healthy donors. Primers for the PCR totalled 60 Vbeta and 13 Jbeta. Profiled with immunoSEQ multiplex PCR; TCRdb holds only in-frame clones, not every one. The sample records some 190,000 clones, roughly three quarters being singletons. The specimen sequenced was PBMCs. The receptors were gathered from a woman aged 45-65 years in good health and CMV-seronegative.

This clone occurred once. The J gene is TRBJ2-3, the V gene TRBV18, with 7 bases matching TRBD2. Germline values: CDR1 KGHSH, CDR2 LQKENI. The CDR3 covers 15 residues. Trimming cost V 6 bases and J 3 bases; bases outside gene matches: 9. This CDR3 reads CASSRSGLGTDTQYF. CDR3 in DNA: TGTGCCAGCTCCAGGAGTGGACTAGGGACAGATACGCAGTATTTT.

This chain joins TRBV9 and TRBJ2-6; weak D call: TRBD1 (5 bases). V shed 4 bases and J shed 1 base, with 9 bases lying between them. The CDR3 is 15 residues long. Germline assignment: CDR1 SGDLS and CDR2 YYNGEE. CDR3 nucleotides: TGTGCCAGCAGCCCCCAGGGTTCTGGGGCCAACGTCCTGACTTTC. It translates to CASSPQGSGANVLTF. Full variable domain (outside the CDR3, taken from reference TRBV9 and TRBJ2-6): DSGVTQTPKHLITATGQRVTLRCSPRSGDLSVYWYQQSLDQGLQFLIQYYNGEERAKGNILERFSAQQFPDLHSELNLSSLELGDSALYFCASSPQGSGANVLTFGAGSRLTVL.

The gene calls are TRBV4-3 and TRBJ2-2, with TRBD2 as a possible D gene (5 bases). The CDR3 totals 15 residues. V dropped 2 bases and J dropped 3 bases, with 10 bases sitting between them. Germline lookup yields CDR1 LGHNA and CDR2 YSLEER. The CDR3 region is CASSQTRLDTGELFF. The CDR3 coding sequence is TGCGCCAGCAGCCAAACTAGATTAGACACCGGGGAGCTGTTTTTT.

The chain combines TRBV19 with TRBJ1-2, with D maybe TRBD1 (5 bases). The germline CDR1 and CDR2 sequences are LNHDA and SQIVND (reference sequence). V lost 7 bases to trimming and J lost 8 bases, with 29 bases between them. The CDR3 runs 17 residues. This chain's CDR3 is CASIGGDQGSTNLGYTF. The DNA of the CDR3 is TGTGCCAGTATTGGGGGGGACCAGGGCTCAACTAACTTGGGCTACACCTTC.

The chain has TRBV6-5 and TRBJ1-3; no reliable D call. The CDR3 is 15 residues long. V lost 2 bases and J lost 6, with 14 bases in between. Per germline, CDR1 MNHEY and CDR2 SVGAGI. Written as DNA, the CDR3 is TGTGCCAGCAGTTACCTCAAGGAGGAGGAAAACACCATATATTTT. This sequence encodes CASSYLKEEENTIYF.

V gene TRBV28 combines with J gene TRBJ1-5, with D possibly matching TRBD1 (6 bases). Germline V gene sequence: CDR1 MDHEN, CDR2 SYDVKM. This CDR3 spans 15 amino acids. Trimming took 3 bases from V and 5 from J, leaving 14 bases between them. CDR3 bases: TGTGCCAGCAGTTTCCCGCGGGGGCGTTATCAGCCCCAGCATTTT. The encoded protein is CASSFPRGRYQPQHF.

In nucleotides, the CDR3 is TGTGCCAGCAGCGCCCGATCGGACACTGAAGCTTTCTTT. This codes for CASSARSDTEAFF. The chain combines TRBV9 with TRBJ1-1; D remains unclear. Germline V CDR1 and CDR2: SGDLS, YYNGEE. Trimming shortened V by 3 bases and J by 3 bases, and 9 bases separated the two germline ends. This CDR3 has 13 amino acids.

The chain couples TRBV6-5 to TRBJ2-4, with 9 bases fitting TRBD1. The germline CDR1 and CDR2 sequences are MNHEY and SVGAGI. The J segment lost 8 bases and the V segment lost 4 bases, leaving 9 bases of the junction unmatched. The CDR3 contains 15 residues. The CDR3 DNA reads TGTGCCAGCAGTTCGGGACAGGGAGGCGTAGACATTCAGTACTTC. It translates to CASSSGQGGVDIQYF.

The chain couples TRBV9 to TRBJ2-7; 12 positions agree with TRBD1. Germline trimming cut 0 bases from V and 6 bases from J; bases unmatched to any gene: 10. The CDR3 spans 17 residues. Germline V gene sequence: CDR1 SGDLS, CDR2 YYNGEE. This CDR3 reads CASSVAPGTGGRGEQYF. Written as DNA, the CDR3 is TGTGCCAGCAGCGTAGCCCCCGGGACAGGGGGCCGCGGCGAGCAGTACTTC. Full variable domain (outside the CDR3, taken from reference TRBV9 and TRBJ2-7): DSGVTQTPKHLITATGQRVTLRCSPRSGDLSVYWYQQSLDQGLQFLIQYYNGEERAKGNILERFSAQQFPDLHSELNLSSLELGDSALYFCASSVAPGTGGRGEQYFGPGTRLTVT.

This clone has more than one count but fewer than ten. The chain has TRBV5-1 and TRBJ2-3; a possible D gene is TRBD2 (6 bases). The V gene's germline CDR1 is SGHRS and CDR2 YFSETQ. The CDR3 sequence is 13 residues long. V lost 0 bases and J 8 bases, leaving 10 bases between the germline ends. The CDR3, as DNA: TGCGCCAGCAGCTTGGTGGGGAGGACTACGCAGTATTTT. As protein: CASSLVGRTTQYF.